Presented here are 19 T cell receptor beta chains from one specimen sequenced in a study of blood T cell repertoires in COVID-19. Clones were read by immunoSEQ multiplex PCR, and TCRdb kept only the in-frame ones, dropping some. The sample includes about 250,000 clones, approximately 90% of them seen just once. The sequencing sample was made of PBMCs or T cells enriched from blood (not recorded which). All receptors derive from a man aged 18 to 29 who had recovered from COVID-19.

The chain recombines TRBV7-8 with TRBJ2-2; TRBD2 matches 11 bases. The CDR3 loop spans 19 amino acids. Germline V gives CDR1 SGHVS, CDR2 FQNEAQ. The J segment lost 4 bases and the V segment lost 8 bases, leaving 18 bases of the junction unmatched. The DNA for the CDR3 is TGTGCCAGCGCAGCTTCTATCGCTAGCGGGGGGCAGGTCACCGGGGAGCTGTTTTTT. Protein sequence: CASAASIASGGQVTGELFF.

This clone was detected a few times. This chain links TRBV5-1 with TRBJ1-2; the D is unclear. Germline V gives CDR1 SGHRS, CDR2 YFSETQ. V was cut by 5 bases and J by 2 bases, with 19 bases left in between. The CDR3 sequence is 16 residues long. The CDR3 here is CASRAGRTAGNYGYTF. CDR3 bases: TGCGCCAGCAGAGCGGGCAGGACGGCCGGGAACTATGGCTACACCTTC.

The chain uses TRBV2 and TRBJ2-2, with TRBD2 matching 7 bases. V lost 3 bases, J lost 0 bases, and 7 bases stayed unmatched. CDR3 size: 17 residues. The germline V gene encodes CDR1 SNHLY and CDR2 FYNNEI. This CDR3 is CASSEGFGGTNTGELFF. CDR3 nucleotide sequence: TGTGCCAGCAGTGAGGGTTTCGGGGGGACGAACACCGGGGAGCTGTTTTTT.

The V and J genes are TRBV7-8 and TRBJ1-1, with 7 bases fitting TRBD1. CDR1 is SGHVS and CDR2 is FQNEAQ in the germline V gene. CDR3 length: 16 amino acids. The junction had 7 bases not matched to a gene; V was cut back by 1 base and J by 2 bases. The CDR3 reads CASSLVGGQVNTEAFF. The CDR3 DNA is TGTGCCAGCAGCTTAGTAGGAGGACAGGTAAACACTGAAGCTTTCTTT.

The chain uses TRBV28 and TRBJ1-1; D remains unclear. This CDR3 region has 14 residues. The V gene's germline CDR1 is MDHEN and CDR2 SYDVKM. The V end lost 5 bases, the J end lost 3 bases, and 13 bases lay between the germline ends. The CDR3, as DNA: TGTGCCAGCAGTACCCTCGAGGGTGACACTGAAGCTTTCTTT. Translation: CASSTLEGDTEAFF.

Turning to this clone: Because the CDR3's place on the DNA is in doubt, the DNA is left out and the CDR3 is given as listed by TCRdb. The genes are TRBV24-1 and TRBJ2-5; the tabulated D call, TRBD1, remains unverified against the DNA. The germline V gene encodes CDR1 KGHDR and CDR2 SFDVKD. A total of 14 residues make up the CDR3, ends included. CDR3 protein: CATSDLRQQETQYF.

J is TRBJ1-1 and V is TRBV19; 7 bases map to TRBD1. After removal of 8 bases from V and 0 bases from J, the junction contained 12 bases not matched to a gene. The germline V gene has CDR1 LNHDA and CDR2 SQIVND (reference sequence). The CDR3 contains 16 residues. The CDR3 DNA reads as TGTGCCAGTCTTGAGAGGAGACAGGGAATGAACACTGAAGCTTTCTTT. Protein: CASLERRQGMNTEAFF.

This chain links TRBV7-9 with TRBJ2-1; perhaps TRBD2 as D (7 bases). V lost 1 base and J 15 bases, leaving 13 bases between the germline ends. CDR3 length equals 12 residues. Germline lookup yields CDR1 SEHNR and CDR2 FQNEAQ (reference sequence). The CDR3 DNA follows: TGTGCCAGCAGCTTAGACCCGGGGGGCCTGTTCTTC. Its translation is CASSLDPGGLFF. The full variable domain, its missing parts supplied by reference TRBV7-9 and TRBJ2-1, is DTGVSQNPRHKITKRGQNVTFRCDPISEHNRLYWYRQTLGQGPEFLTYFQNEAQLEKSRLLSDRFSAERPKGSFSTLEIQRTEQGDSAMYLCASSLDPGGLFFGPGTRLTVL.

CDR3 coding DNA: TGTGCCAGCAGTTTTACGGGGAATCAGCCCCAGCATTTT. Protein sequence: CASSFTGNQPQHF. J is TRBJ1-5 and V is TRBV27; D gene uncertain. V lost 3 bases and J 4 bases, leaving 7 bases between the germline ends. From germline, CDR1 is MNHEY and CDR2 SMNVEV (reference sequence). CDR3 length equals 13 residues.

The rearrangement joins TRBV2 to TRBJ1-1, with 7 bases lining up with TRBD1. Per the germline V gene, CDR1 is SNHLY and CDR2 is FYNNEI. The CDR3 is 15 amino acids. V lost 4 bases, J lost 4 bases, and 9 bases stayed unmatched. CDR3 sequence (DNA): TGTGCCAGCAGTGGCCCGGACAGGATGGGCACTGAAGCTTTCTTT. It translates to CASSGPDRMGTEAFF. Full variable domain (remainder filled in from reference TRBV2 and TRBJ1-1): EPEVTQTPSHQVTQMGQEVILRCVPISNHLYFYWYRQILGQKVEFLVSFYNNEISEKSEIFDDQFSVERPDGSNFTLKIRSTKLEDSAMYFCASSGPDRMGTEAFFGQGTRLTVV.

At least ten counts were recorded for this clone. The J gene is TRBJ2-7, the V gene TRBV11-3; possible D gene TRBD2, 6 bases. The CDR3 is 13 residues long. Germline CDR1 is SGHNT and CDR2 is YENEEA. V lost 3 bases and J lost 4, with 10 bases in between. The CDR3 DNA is TGTGCCAGCAGCTTCAGGGAGGAATACGAGCAGTACTTC. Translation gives CASSFREEYEQYF.

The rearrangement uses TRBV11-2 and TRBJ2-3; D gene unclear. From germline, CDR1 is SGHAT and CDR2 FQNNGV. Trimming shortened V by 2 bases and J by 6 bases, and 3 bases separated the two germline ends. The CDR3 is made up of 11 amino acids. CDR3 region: CASSLSDTQYF. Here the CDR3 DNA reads TGTGCCAGCAGCTTATCGGATACGCAGTATTTT.

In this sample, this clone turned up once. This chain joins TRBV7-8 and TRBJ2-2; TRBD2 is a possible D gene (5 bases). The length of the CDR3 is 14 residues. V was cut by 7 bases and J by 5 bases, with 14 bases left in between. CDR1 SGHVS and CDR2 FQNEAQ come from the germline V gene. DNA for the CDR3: TGTGCCAGCACCTTCCTCGGGGTTACCGGGGAGCTGTTTTTT. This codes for CASTFLGVTGELFF.

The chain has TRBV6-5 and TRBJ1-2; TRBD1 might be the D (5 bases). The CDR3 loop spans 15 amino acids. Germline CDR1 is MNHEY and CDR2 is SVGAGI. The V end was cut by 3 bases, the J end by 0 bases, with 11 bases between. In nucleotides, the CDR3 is TGTGCCAGCAGTTATCCGCGGGGGACTAACTATGGCTACACCTTC. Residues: CASSYPRGTNYGYTF.

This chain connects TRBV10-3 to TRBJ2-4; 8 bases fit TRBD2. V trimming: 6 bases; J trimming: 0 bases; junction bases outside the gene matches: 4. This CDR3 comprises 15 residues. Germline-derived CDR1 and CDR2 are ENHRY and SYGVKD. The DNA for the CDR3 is TGTGCCATCAGCGGGAGGGTTCTAGCCAAAAACATTCAGTACTTC. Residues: CAISGRVLAKNIQYF.

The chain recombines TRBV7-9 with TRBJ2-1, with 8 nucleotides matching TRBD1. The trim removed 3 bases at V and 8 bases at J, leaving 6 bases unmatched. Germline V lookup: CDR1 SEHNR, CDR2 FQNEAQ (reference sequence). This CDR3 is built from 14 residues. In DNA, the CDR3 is TGTGCCAGCAGCTTGGACAGGGTACTCGATGAGCAGTTCTTC. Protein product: CASSLDRVLDEQFF.

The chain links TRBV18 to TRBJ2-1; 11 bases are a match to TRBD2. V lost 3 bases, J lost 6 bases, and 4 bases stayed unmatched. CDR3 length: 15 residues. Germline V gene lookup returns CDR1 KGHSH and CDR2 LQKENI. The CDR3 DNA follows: TGTGCCAGCTCACCGACTAGCGGGAAGCGCAATGAGCAGTTCTTC. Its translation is CASSPTSGKRNEQFF.

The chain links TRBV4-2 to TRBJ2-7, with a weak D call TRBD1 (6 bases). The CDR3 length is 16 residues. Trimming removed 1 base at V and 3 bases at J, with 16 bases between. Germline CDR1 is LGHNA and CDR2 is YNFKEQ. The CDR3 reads CASSQVARTEYYEQYF. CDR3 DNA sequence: TGTGCCAGCAGCCAAGTCGCTAGGACAGAATACTACGAGCAGTACTTC.

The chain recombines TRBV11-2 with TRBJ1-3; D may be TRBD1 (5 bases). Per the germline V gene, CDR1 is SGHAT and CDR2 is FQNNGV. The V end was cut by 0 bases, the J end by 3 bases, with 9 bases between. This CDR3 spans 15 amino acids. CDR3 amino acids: CASSLEGDFGNTIYF. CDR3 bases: TGTGCCAGCAGCTTAGAGGGGGACTTTGGAAACACCATATATTTT.